This T cell receptor (beta chain) was sequenced in a study of T cell clones after liver transplantation. Study at large: Post-transplant blood was tracked for graft-donor-reactive T cell clones identified in a pre-transplant mixed lymphocyte reaction.

Whole-study findings and limits: Graft donor-reactive T cells possibly entered the graft instead of undergoing deletion.

The repertoire was sequenced with immunoSEQ multiplex PCR; TCRdb's copy has only in-frame clones and lacks some. Of roughly 40,000 clones listed, around 84% are singletons. Comment on this clone: Antigen: not known.

Per the germline V gene, CDR1 is WSHSY and CDR2 is SAAADI. The trim removed 3 bases at V and 8 bases at J, leaving 12 bases unmatched. This CDR3 is built from 15 residues. Source: CD4+ T cells from blood, taken 24 months after liver transplant. The gene calls are TRBV10-2 and TRBJ1-2; 7 positions match TRBD1. The origin of this receptor is a human patient who received a liver transplant. Some of these T cells may belong to the graft donor. The CDR3 spells CASSETGQRANGYTF. The DNA for the CDR3 is TGCGCCAGCAGTGAAACGGGACAGAGAGCGAACGGCTACACCTTC.